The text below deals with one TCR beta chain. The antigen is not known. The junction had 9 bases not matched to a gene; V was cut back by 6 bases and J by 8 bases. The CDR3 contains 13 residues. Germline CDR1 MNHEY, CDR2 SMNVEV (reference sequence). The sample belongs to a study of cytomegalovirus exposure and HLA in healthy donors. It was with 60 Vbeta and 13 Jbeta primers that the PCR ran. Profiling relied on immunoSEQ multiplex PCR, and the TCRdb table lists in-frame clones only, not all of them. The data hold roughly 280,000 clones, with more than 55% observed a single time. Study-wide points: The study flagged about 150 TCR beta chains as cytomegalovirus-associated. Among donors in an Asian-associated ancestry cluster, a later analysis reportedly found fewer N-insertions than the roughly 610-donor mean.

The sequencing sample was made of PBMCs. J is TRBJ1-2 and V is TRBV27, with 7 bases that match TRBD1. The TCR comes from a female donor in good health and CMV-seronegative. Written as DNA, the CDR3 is TGTGCCAGCAGGGAGTACAGGGGAGAGGGCTACACCTTC. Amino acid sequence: CASREYRGEGYTF.